These T cell receptor beta chains were read from a single sample in a study of cytomegalovirus exposure and HLA in healthy donors. The table came from immunoSEQ multiplex PCR; TCRdb's copy has only in-frame clones and leaves some out. The table includes hundreds of thousands of clones, 65% to 90% detected once. Material: PBMCs. These receptors were collected from a girl under 18 in good health and CMV-seronegative. Both conserved end residues are part of each CDR3. The D gene is left open where the match is weak. Clone size is stated in some rows and not others, as once, few, many or a class when expanded.

D | J | V | size | CDR3 | DNA
. | TRBJ1-2 | TRBV29-1 | . | CSGRFRGGGYTF | TGCAGCGGCCGGTTCAGGGGCGGGGGCTACACCTTC
TRBD1 | TRBJ1-1 | TRBV7-9 | once | CASVPPQGPSREAFF | TGTGCCAGCGTCCCACCACAGGGGCCTAGCCGAGAAGCTTTCTTT
. | TRBJ1-1 | TRBV2 | . | CASSEARFAAFF | TGTGCCAGCAGTGAAGCCCGGTTCGCAGCTTTCTTT
TRBD1 | TRBJ1-3 | TRBV9 | . | CASSAQGRNTIYF | TGTGCCAGCAGCGCACAGGGGAGAAACACCATATATTTT
. | TRBJ2-7 | TRBV10-1 | once | CASSDIRDTGSFSYEQYF | TGCGCCAGCAGTGACATCCGGGACACGGGTTCCTTTTCCTACGAGCAGTACTTC
. | TRBJ1-5 | TRBV6-5 | . | CASSYSPLANQPQHF | TGTGCCAGCAGTTACTCTCCCTTGGCAAATCAGCCCCAGCATTTT
. | TRBJ1-1 | TRBV28 | few | CASSLPTRGNTEAFF | TGTGCCAGCAGTCTGCCCACGCGGGGGAACACTGAAGCTTTCTTT
. | TRBJ2-1 | TRBV28 | . | CASSLGQGWGEQFF | TGTGCCAGCAGTTTAGGGCAGGGATGGGGTGAGCAGTTCTTC
. | TRBJ2-1 | TRBV4-2 | . | CASSQAEGTYNEQFF | TGTGCCAGCAGCCAAGCGGAGGGAACCTACAATGAGCAGTTCTTC
TRBD2 | TRBJ2-7 | TRBV5-1 | few | CASSLGLAGGLSYEQYF | TGCGCCAGCAGCTTGGGACTAGCGGGAGGACTATCCTACGAGCAGTACTTC
. | TRBJ1-1 | TRBV5-6 | . | CASSSGNEAFF | TGTGCCAGCAGCTCGGGGAATGAAGCTTTCTTT
. | TRBJ2-5 | TRBV5-1 | . | CASSLEETQYF | TGCGCCAGCAGCCTCGAAGAGACCCAGTACTTC
TRBD1 | TRBJ1-2 | TRBV29-1 | . | CSVESGQNNGYTF | TGCAGCGTTGAATCGGGACAGAATAATGGCTACACCTTC
TRBD2 | TRBJ2-7 | TRBV30 | . | CAGKGLAGYEQYF | TGTGCCGGAAAGGGGCTAGCGGGATACGAGCAGTACTTC
. | TRBJ2-7 | TRBV7-2 | . | CASSDRGSTYEQYF | TGTGCCAGCAGCGATCGGGGGTCCACCTACGAGCAGTACTTC
. | TRBJ1-5 | TRBV30 | . | CAWSLTGTHNQPQHF | TGTGCCTGGAGCCTAACGGGGACACACAATCAGCCCCAGCATTTT
TRBD1 | TRBJ1-1 | TRBV7-8 | once | CASSLTQGAVTEAFF | TGTGCCAGCAGCTTAACGCAGGGGGCCGTCACTGAAGCTTTCTTT
. | TRBJ2-7 | TRBV7-2 | . | CASSLDTYEQYF | TGTGCCAGCAGCTTGGACACCTACGAGCAGTACTTC
TRBD2 | TRBJ2-1 | TRBV6-5 | . | CASSYTVGLADNEQFF | TGTGCCAGCAGCTACACCGTTGGACTAGCGGACAATGAGCAGTTCTTC
TRBD1 | TRBJ1-2 | TRBV28 | . | CASSLDRDYTF | TGTGCCAGCAGTTTAGACAGGGACTACACCTTC
TRBD2 | TRBJ2-3 | TRBV4-3 | . | CASSPSLSGGGSTDTQYF | TGCGCCAGCAGCCCCTCCCTTTCGGGGGGGGGATCCACAGATACGCAGTATTTT
. | TRBJ1-3 | TRBV29-1 | . | CSGATSGNTIYF | TGCAGCGGCGCAACCTCTGGAAACACCATATATTTT
. | TRBJ2-1 | TRBV29-1 | . | CSAMGLPQYNEQFF | TGCAGCGCAATGGGGCTACCCCAATACAATGAGCAGTTCTTC
. | TRBJ1-2 | TRBV7-2 | . | CASSPESSRGYGYTF | TGTGCCAGCAGCCCCGAATCCTCAAGGGGGTATGGCTACACCTTC
TRBD2 | TRBJ2-5 | TRBV18 | . | CASSRNSGRAEETQYF | TGTGCCAGCTCACGGAATAGCGGGAGGGCCGAAGAGACCCAGTACTTC
. | TRBJ2-7 | TRBV28 | . | CASSLTGRGSFEQYF | TGTGCCAGCAGTTTGACAGGACGGGGATCGTTCGAGCAGTACTTC
TRBD1 | TRBJ2-7 | TRBV18 | . | CASSDEGGFYEQYF | TGTGCCAGCTCAGACGAAGGGGGCTTTTACGAGCAGTACTTC
TRBD2 | TRBJ2-1 | TRBV28 | . | CASSFKTSLDNEQFF | TGTGCCAGCAGTTTCAAGACTAGCCTAGACAATGAGCAGTTCTTC
. | TRBJ1-5 | TRBV6-5 | few | CASSQGSQPQHF | TGTGCCAGCAGCCAGGGATCTCAGCCCCAGCATTTT
TRBD2 | TRBJ2-7 | TRBV7-9 | . | CASSLAWTSGGADVYEQYF | TGTGCCAGCAGCTTAGCGTGGACTAGCGGGGGGGCGGATGTCTACGAGCAGTACTTC
TRBD2 | TRBJ2-1 | TRBV2 | once | CATKGLANYNEQFF | TGTGCCACCAAGGGACTAGCTAATTACAATGAGCAGTTCTTC
TRBD1 | TRBJ2-1 | TRBV7-9 | few | CASSLTGFDEQFF | TGTGCCAGCAGCTTGACAGGGTTCGATGAGCAGTTCTTC
TRBD1 | TRBJ2-7 | TRBV29-1 | . | CSVLSEDRVVYEQYF | TGCAGCGTTCTGTCGGAGGACAGGGTGGTTTACGAGCAGTACTTC
TRBD1 | TRBJ1-2 | TRBV30 | . | CAWGDRGGYTF | TGTGCCTGGGGCGACAGGGGAGGCTACACCTTC
TRBD1 | TRBJ1-1 | TRBV7-8 | . | CATTNDRGFVGNTEAFF | TGTGCCACCACCAATGACAGGGGCTTTGTTGGGAACACTGAAGCTTTCTTT
. | TRBJ2-7 | TRBV1 | . | CTSSRLGGQGIYEQYF | TGCACCAGCAGCCGATTGGGAGGGCAGGGGATATACGAGCAGTACTTC
. | TRBJ1-6 | TRBV28 | . | CASSPRGKGDSPLHF | TGTGCCAGCAGCCCCCGTGGGAAGGGAGACTCACCCCTCCACTTT
. | TRBJ2-1 | TRBV29-1 | . | CSVEVGRDRWEDEQFF | TGCAGCGTTGAAGTCGGCCGGGACCGCTGGGAGGATGAGCAGTTCTTC
. | TRBJ1-6 | TRBV29-1 | . | CSVTDRISGSPLHF | TGCAGCGTGACAGACAGAATATCAGGGTCACCCCTCCACTTT
. | TRBJ2-1 | TRBV7-8 | . | CASSLSMGLASEQFF | TGTGCCAGCAGCCTAAGTATGGGTCTAGCGAGCGAGCAGTTCTTC
TRBD1 | TRBJ1-1 | TRBV7-9 | . | CASSAGRDRGNTEAFF | TGTGCCAGCAGCGCGGGTAGGGACAGGGGGAACACTGAAGCTTTCTTT
TRBD1 | TRBJ1-1 | TRBV5-4 | . | CASSPWTGRATEAFF | TGTGCCAGCAGCCCCTGGACAGGGAGGGCCACTGAAGCTTTCTTT
TRBD2 | TRBJ2-1 | TRBV27 | . | CASSPRTSGRVNEQFF | TGTGCCAGCAGTCCCCGGACTAGCGGGAGGGTGAATGAGCAGTTCTTC
. | TRBJ1-6 | TRBV4-2 | . | CASSQDITAYNSPLHF | TGTGCCAGCAGCCAAGATATTACAGCCTATAATTCACCCCTCCACTTT
TRBD1 | TRBJ1-3 | TRBV30 | . | CAWRPIDRGLGNTIYF | TGTGCCTGGAGGCCTATCGACAGGGGCCTTGGAAACACCATATATTTT
TRBD1 | TRBJ1-5 | TRBV19 | . | CASSPEDRGSNQPQHF | TGTGCCAGTAGTCCCGAGGACAGGGGCAGCAATCAGCCCCAGCATTTT
. | TRBJ2-1 | TRBV9 | . | CASSRDTPRDEQFF | TGTGCCAGCAGCCGGGACACTCCGAGGGATGAGCAGTTCTTC
. | TRBJ1-5 | TRBV6-6 | . | CASSYSRLNQPQHF | TGTGCCAGCAGTTACTCGAGATTAAATCAGCCCCAGCATTTT
. | TRBJ1-2 | TRBV28 | . | CASSRGGYTF | TGTGCCAGCAGTCGGGGTGGCTACACCTTC
TRBD2 | TRBJ2-1 | TRBV30 | once | CAWSVAASGSYNEQFF | TGTGCCTGGAGCGTTGCAGCTAGCGGGAGTTACAATGAGCAGTTCTTC
. | TRBJ1-5 | TRBV5-4 | few | CASSLGQGEEHF | TGTGCCAGCAGCTTGGGGCAGGGCGAGGAGCATTTT
. | TRBJ1-5 | TRBV19 | . | CASGRADSNQPQHF | TGTGCCAGTGGGAGAGCGGATAGCAATCAGCCCCAGCATTTT
TRBD1 | TRBJ1-3 | TRBV7-8 | . | CASSTGTGGNTIYF | TGTGCCAGCAGCACCGGGACAGGGGGAAACACCATATATTTT